The 15 T cell receptor beta chains below all came from one sample that was sequenced in a study of cytomegalovirus exposure and HLA in healthy donors. Researchers ran the PCR with 60 Vbeta and 13 Jbeta primers. Libraries were prepared by immunoSEQ multiplex PCR; TCRdb keeps only in-frame clonotypes and omits some of them. Of some 190,000 clones in the sample, less than 90% were seen once. Material: PBMCs. The receptors stem from a girl aged 10 to 17 in good health and CMV-seropositive.

The V call is TRBV18, the J call TRBJ1-2; D gene uncertain. V was shortened by 0 bases and J by 4 bases, with 6 bases between the two germline ends. The CDR3 runs 13 residues. CDR1 and CDR2 from the germline V gene are KGHSH and LQKENI. The CDR3 is CASSPPTVYGYTF. CDR3 DNA sequence: TGTGCCAGCTCACCACCCACGGTCTATGGCTACACCTTC. Filled out from reference TRBV18 and TRBJ1-2, the complete variable domain reads NAGVMQNPRHLVRRRGQEARLRCSPMKGHSHVYWYRQLPEEGLKFMVYLQKENIIDESGMPKERFSAEFPKEGPSILRIQQVVRGDSAAYFCASSPPTVYGYTFGSGTRLTVV.

This clone showed up just once. This chain uses TRBV28 with TRBJ1-2; D perhaps matches TRBD1 (5 bases). Trimming cost V 3 bases and J 2 bases, with 28 bases left between them. The CDR3 runs 20 residues. Germline V gene data show CDR1 as MDHEN and CDR2 as SYDVKM. CDR3 residues: CASSFRFSGGVFWPNYGYTF. DNA for the CDR3: TGTGCCAGCAGTTTTCGCTTTTCCGGAGGGGTCTTTTGGCCAAACTATGGCTACACCTTC.

This chain links TRBV7-9 with TRBJ2-7; D possibly corresponds to TRBD1 (5 bases). CDR3 length: 13 amino acids. The germline V gene has CDR1 SEHNR and CDR2 FQNEAQ (reference sequence). Deletions cut 5 bases from V and 3 bases from J, with 11 bases between. CDR3 coding DNA: TGTGCCAGCAGCCCGAGGACATTCTACGAGCAGTACTTC. Amino acid sequence: CASSPRTFYEQYF.

This sequence joins TRBV5-1 and TRBJ2-1; a weak D match, TRBD2 (6 bases). The CDR3 runs to 16 residues. Trimming shortened V by 1 base and J by 5 bases, and 16 bases separated the two germline ends. CDR1 SGHRS and CDR2 YFSETQ come from the germline V gene. CDR3 amino acids: CASSLPVSGMNNEQFF. The CDR3 DNA follows: TGCGCCAGCAGCTTGCCGGTTAGCGGAATGAACAATGAGCAGTTCTTC.

The chain carries TRBV19 and TRBJ1-3; D might be TRBD1 (5 bases). V lost 7 bases to trimming and J lost 3 bases, with 25 bases between them. The CDR3 totals 18 residues. Germline V CDR1 and CDR2: LNHDA, SQIVND (reference sequence). The CDR3 is CASTLILGWGESGNTIYF. DNA for the CDR3: TGTGCCAGTACCCTTATCCTGGGGTGGGGGGAAAGTGGAAACACCATATATTTT.

The chain employs TRBV9 and TRBJ2-1; TRBD1 is a possible D gene (6 bases). Trimming cost V 4 bases and J 3 bases, with 11 bases left between them. There are 14 residues in the CDR3. Germline values: CDR1 SGDLS, CDR2 YYNGEE. The CDR3 loop reads CASSTGSIYNEQFF. The CDR3 nucleotides read TGTGCCAGCAGCACAGGGTCGATCTACAATGAGCAGTTCTTC. Full variable domain (remainder filled in from reference TRBV9 and TRBJ2-1): DSGVTQTPKHLITATGQRVTLRCSPRSGDLSVYWYQQSLDQGLQFLIQYYNGEERAKGNILERFSAQQFPDLHSELNLSSLELGDSALYFCASSTGSIYNEQFFGPGTRLTVL.

J is TRBJ2-7 and V is TRBV15; D is ambiguous. Per germline, CDR1 LNHNV and CDR2 YYDKDF (reference sequence). CDR3 size: 14 residues. The germline V and J ends were trimmed by 0 bases and 6 bases, with 12 bases remaining between them. This CDR3 reads CATSRDLSSGEQYF. In nucleotides, the CDR3 is TGTGCCACCAGCAGAGATCTTAGTTCGGGCGAGCAGTACTTC.

This clone was observed a few times. The chain couples TRBV10-3 to TRBJ2-3; possible D gene TRBD1, 6 bases. The germline V gene has CDR1 ENHRY and CDR2 SYGVKD. With 6 bases removed from V and 3 bases from J, the gap between germline ends came to 13 bases. The CDR3 has 14 amino acids. This chain's CDR3 is CAIRDSTSTDTQYF. The CDR3, as DNA: TGTGCCATCAGGGACAGTACCAGTACAGATACGCAGTATTTT.

This clone has a single count. The V gene is TRBV25-1, the J gene TRBJ2-1, with D unresolved. Trimming cost V 4 bases and J 0 bases, with 13 bases left between them. Germline V gives CDR1 MGHDK, CDR2 SYGVNS. This CDR3 spans 16 amino acids. The CDR3 region is CASSGSRASSYNEQFF. The CDR3 DNA sequence: TGTGCCAGCAGTGGGTCTAGAGCGAGCTCCTACAATGAGCAGTTCTTC. The full variable domain, completed using reference TRBV25-1 and TRBJ2-1, is EADIYQTPRYLVIGTGKKITLECSQTMGHDKMYWYQQDPGMELHLIHYSYGVNSTEKGDLSSESTVSRIRTEHFPLTLESARPSHTSQYLCASSGSRASSYNEQFFGPGTRLTVL.

The chain is built from TRBV5-4 and TRBJ2-5; TRBD1 is a possible D gene (5 bases). V lost 10 bases, J lost 3 bases, and 16 bases lay in between. The CDR3 covers 13 residues. Germline values: CDR1 SGHNT, CDR2 YYREEE (reference sequence). Written as DNA, the CDR3 is TGTGCCTCACAGACAGAACCCAAAGAGACCCAGTACTTC. This translates into CASQTEPKETQYF.

V and J are TRBV18 and TRBJ1-5, with TRBD1 matching over 10 bases. The CDR3 runs to 15 residues. Trimming took 4 bases from V and 4 from J; bases not matched to a gene: 4. Germline CDR1 KGHSH, CDR2 LQKENI. CDR3 protein: CASSLLGQGNQPQHF. CDR3 DNA: TGTGCCAGCTCACTACTGGGACAGGGGAATCAGCCCCAGCATTTT.

The V and J genes are TRBV15 and TRBJ1-2; D unclear. V lost 0 bases to trimming and J lost 2 bases, with 19 bases between them. The length of the CDR3 is 18 residues. CDR1 is LNHNV and CDR2 is YYDKDF in the germline V gene (reference sequence). CDR3 amino acids: CATSRDLSAGNINYGYTF. DNA of the CDR3: TGTGCCACCAGCAGAGATCTGTCGGCAGGAAATATAAACTATGGCTACACCTTC.

The chain couples TRBV5-4 to TRBJ1-1, with D maybe TRBD1 (6 bases). The germline CDR1 and CDR2 sequences are SGHNT and YYREEE (reference sequence). V dropped 0 bases and J dropped 5 bases, with 11 bases sitting between them. The CDR3 has 14 residues. The CDR3 here is CASSLGGGGTEAFF. CDR3 bases: TGTGCCAGCAGCTTGGGGGGAGGGGGAACTGAAGCTTTCTTT. The whole variable domain, remainder taken from reference TRBV5-4 and TRBJ1-1, is ETGVTQSPTHLIKTRGQQVTLRCSSQSGHNTVSWYQQALGQGPQFIFQYYREEENGRGNFPPRFSGLQFPNYSSELNVNALELDDSALYLCASSLGGGGTEAFFGQGTRLTVV.

The rearrangement joins TRBV10-3 to TRBJ1-2; 8 positions match TRBD1. The CDR3 has 14 residues. Losses at the gene ends were 10 bases for V and 4 bases for J; bases not matched to a gene: 11. Germline CDR1 is ENHRY and CDR2 is SYGVKD. The CDR3 DNA sequence: TGTGCCACTTCGACAGGGGTCTTCCTCTATGGCTACACCTTC. Encoded protein: CATSTGVFLYGYTF.

This chain joins TRBV6-6 and TRBJ1-2; 7 nucleotides agree with TRBD1. The CDR3 consists of 14 residues. V shed 3 bases, J shed 7 bases, and the junction held 8 bases outside the gene matches. Germline V gene lookup returns CDR1 MNHNY and CDR2 SVGAGI (reference sequence). The CDR3, as DNA: TGTGCCAGCAGTTATGGGGACAGAGCGATTGGCTACACCTTC. The encoded protein is CASSYGDRAIGYTF.